This T cell receptor (beta chain) was sequenced for a study of regulatory T cells in long-lasting Graves disease. On the study more broadly: Treatment with antithyroid drugs for over 5 years, together with positive TSH receptor antibodies, meant persistent Graves' disease.

The study's findings and limits: Analysis covered peripheral blood alone, not thyroid tissue.

Building of the TCR beta libraries involved iRepertoire HTBI primers and Arm-PCR of CDR3 regions. MiXCR, run by TCRdb on the multiplex PCR reads, gives a single entry per CDR3 protein. The data hold hundreds of thousands of distinct CDR3 sequences, with around 32% observed a single time. This clonotype has only a few counts. Its target is not known. Trimming took 3 bases from V and 5 from J, leaving 16 bases between them. This CDR3 region has 14 residues. Germline CDR1 and CDR2: DFQATT and SNEGSKA (reference sequence). As to time point: persistent/refractory GD, antithyroid drugs over 5 years with positive TRAb. The authors made the TCR library using RNA they extracted from PBMCs. It was by American Thyroid Association guidelines that Graves' disease was diagnosed. The patients included were those that came from an endocrinology department in Xi'an, China.

This sequence originates from a female donor with Graves disease. Sequenced here: peripheral blood mononuclear cells (PBMCs), sampled when the disease was refractory, from a patient treated with antithyroid drugs. The chain is built from TRBV20-1 and TRBJ1-1; the D is unclear. CDR3 nucleotides: TGCAGTGCTAGGGGTGGCGGGATCTGGACTGAAGCTTTCTTT. Its protein is CSARGGGIWTEAFF.